This T cell receptor (beta chain) derives from a study of tumor and adjacent non-tumor tissue in lung cancer. Germline V gives CDR1 SGHNT, CDR2 YENEEA. This CDR3 is built from 16 residues. No cell sorting was done before RNA was extracted from the tissue. As concerns this clonotype: Its ends do not fully match the called genes, so a read error is possible.

Three rounds of nested PCR, following a modified ARM-PCR protocol, produced the TCRbeta library. TCRdb analysed the multiplex PCR reads with MiXCR anew, one entry per CDR3 protein. The data show about 110,000 distinct CDR3 sequences, over 75% seen once. The source of this sequence is a man between 65 and 79 years old with non-small cell lung cancer. The specimen sequenced was lung tumor tissue. This chain joins TRBV11-3 and TRBJ1-4; D not resolved. The CDR3 protein is CASSLVAGTSNEKLFF. The CDR3 coding sequence is TGTGCCAGCAGTTTAGTAGCTGGAACGTCTAATGAAAAACTGTTCTTT.